This TCR beta chain was obtained from a study of radiotherapy plus CTLA-4 blockade in lung cancer (dated by TCRdb to the late 2010s). Study-wide context: Objective responses were observed in 18% of enrolled patients, and disease control was achieved in approximately 29%. General findings and caveats noted by the study authors: Increased serum interferon-beta after radiation, together with early dynamic changes in blood T cell clones, were reported to be the strongest predictors of response. After treatment with radiotherapy and ipilimumab, TCR clones that came from tumors expanded in the peripheral blood.

CDR1 and CDR2 were assigned from the germline V gene as MGHRA and YSYEKL. At the junction V is shortened by 0 bases and J by 5 bases; bases outside the gene matches: 9. The cysteine opens and the phenylalanine closes a CDR3 of 17 amino acids. Only the CDR3 portion is preserved as DNA: 51 bases, with reading frame beginning at the first base. In this study, focal radiation therapy paired with CTLA-4 blockade (ipilimumab) was tested in patients who had chemo-refractory metastatic non-small-cell lung cancer. Library preparation was by the immunoSEQ multiplex PCR assay. In its TCRdb copy, this immuneACCESS table keeps in-frame sequences only and misses some clones. Where compared with another copy, unresolved V genes explain less than half of these, and the others have no known cause. Across this sample there are some 77,000 clones, with more than 75% seen only once. The ten largest clones take up approximately 2% of the sample.

Regarding this clone: The clone's antigen remains unknown. Qualities for individual bases were not recorded, and no much larger clone is one base off.

The sample here was peripheral blood, taken from a patient treated with radiotherapy plus ipilimumab. The chain is assembled from TRBV4-1 and TRBJ2-5; 10 bases in the junction line up with TRBD2. This TCR came from a human donor with non-small cell lung cancer who had a partial response to radiotherapy plus ipilimumab. The CDR3 region reads CASSQEGSLAGVETQYF. The DNA sequence is given as TGCGCCAGCAGCCAAGAGGGCTCTCTAGCGGGAGTGGAGACCCAGTACTTC.